Following are 5 T cell receptor beta chains from one sample sequenced in a study of early T cells in non-severe SARS-CoV-2 infection (dated by TCRdb to the early 2020s). Library method: 5' RACE. Reads for this sample came from a NextSeq 500. The raw public reads went through TCRdb reprocessing: fastp at Q25, MiXCR clone calling, in-frame beta chains kept. Identical CDR3 proteins give one entry, which carries the most common genes and DNA. In all, the sample holds 45,000 to 50,000 distinct CDR3 sequences, and about 5.6% of those were seen once. 4.5% of the sample belongs to the ten largest clones. Sequenced input: whole blood. The receptor source for this set is an adult who was a healthcare worker with PCR-confirmed SARS-CoV-2 infection or an uninfected control (not recorded which).

This clonotype was observed many times. The chain couples TRBV18 to TRBJ1-1; D gene ambiguous. V lost 2 bases and J 6 bases, leaving 7 bases between the germline ends. From germline, CDR1 is KGHSH and CDR2 LQKENI. This CDR3 comprises 12 residues. CDR3 nucleotides: TGTGCCAGCTCACCAACCACCCCTGAAGCTTTCTTT. It translates to CASSPTTPEAFF. Full variable domain (rest looked up from reference TRBV18 and TRBJ1-1): NAGVMQNPRHLVRRRGQEARLRCSPMKGHSHVYWYRQLPEEGLKFMVYLQKENIIDESGMPKERFSAEFPKEGPSILRIQQVVRGDSAAYFCASSPTTPEAFFGQGTRLTVV.

The chain employs TRBV18 and TRBJ2-5, with D perhaps matching TRBD2 (5 bases). CDR1 is KGHSH and CDR2 is LQKENI in the germline V gene. The CDR3 extends over 13 amino acids. The ends were cut back, 3 bases at V and 5 bases at J, with 10 bases in the middle. The CDR3 DNA reads TGTGCCAGCTCACCGAACCCGGGGGAGACCCAGTACTTC. Its protein is CASSPNPGETQYF.

In this sample, this clonotype turned up many times. The J gene is TRBJ1-6, the V gene TRBV30, with 7 bases fitting TRBD1. Germline values: CDR1 GTSNPN, CDR2 SVGIG (reference sequence). The CDR3 runs 14 residues. J gave up 5 bases and V 7 bases, and 8 bases lay outside the gene matches. The CDR3 loop is CASQTGSDNSPLHF. Here the CDR3 DNA reads TGTGCCTCCCAGACAGGGAGTGATAATTCACCCCTCCACTTT.

The gene calls are TRBV29-1 and TRBJ2-7, with 8 bases fitting TRBD2. CDR1 SQVTM and CDR2 ANQGSEA come from the germline V gene. The CDR3 length is 14 residues. The trim removed 6 bases at V and 2 bases at J, leaving 9 bases unmatched. DNA for the CDR3: TGCAGCGTGGGGCCGGGAGGGCCCACCTACGAGCAGTACTTC. It codes for CSVGPGGPTYEQYF.

This clonotype has more than one count but fewer than ten. The chain has TRBV27 and TRBJ1-2; D unclear. V shed 0 bases and J shed 5 bases, with 16 bases lying between them. CDR3 size: 16 residues. CDR1 is MNHEY and CDR2 is SMNVEV in the germline V gene (reference sequence). The CDR3 DNA follows: TGTGCCAGCAGTTTATCCTGGCAGAAGAGTCAATATGGCTACACCTTC. Translated, it gives CASSLSWQKSQYGYTF.